These 17 T cell receptor beta chains share one sample of origin, sequenced in a study of T cells in Graves' hyperthyroidism and ophthalmopathy. Amplified TCR beta CDR3 regions derived from RNA transcripts. A first-round RT-PCR of the TCR CDR3 used the HTBI primer set. TCRdb used MiXCR to reprocess the multiplex PCR reads, holding one entry per CDR3 protein. Here the sample spans about 270,000 distinct CDR3 sequences, around 25% being singletons. The sequenced sample was blood. The receptors originated from a man in his forties with Graves' hyperthyroidism that later progressed to Graves' ophthalmopathy.

The sample holds many counts of this clonotype. CDR3 region: CASRSNRGAEAFF. Written as DNA, the CDR3 is TGTGCCAGTAGATCAAACAGGGGAGCTGAAGCTTTCTTT. The chain has TRBV19 and TRBJ1-1, with 7 nucleotides matching TRBD1. Germline lookup yields CDR1 LNHDA and CDR2 SQIVND (reference sequence). The CDR3 contains 13 residues. V was pared by 6 bases and J by 6 bases, with 7 bases of the junction left unmatched.

This clonotype was detected many times. The V call is TRBV12-3 or TRBV12-4, the J call TRBJ1-1; 9 nucleotides match TRBD1. This CDR3 spans 14 amino acids. V was pared by 7 bases and J by 5 bases, with 8 bases of the junction left unmatched. CDR3 nucleotides: TGTGCCAGCATCCCGGGACAGGGCGATACTGAAGCTTTCTTT. Translation: CASIPGQGDTEAFF.

The chain has TRBV6-1 and TRBJ1-6; D remains unclear. V was clipped by 3 bases and J by 1 base, with 13 bases between them. This CDR3 has 17 residues. In germline, CDR1 is MNHNS, CDR2 SASEGT. DNA for the CDR3: TGTGCCAGCAGTGAGGGATGGGGTAGTTCCTATAATTCACCCCTCCACTTT. It encodes CASSEGWGSSYNSPLHF.

This clonotype was observed at least ten times. The V gene is TRBV20-1, the J gene TRBJ2-2; no clear D. The V gene's germline CDR1 is DFQATT and CDR2 SNEGSKA (reference sequence). This CDR3 contains 13 residues. V was shortened by 2 bases and J by 1 base, with 5 bases between the two germline ends. DNA of the CDR3: TGCAGTGCTAGAAAAGGGAACACCGGGGAGCTGTTTTTT. Encoded protein: CSARKGNTGELFF.

This clonotype was detected ten times or more. This chain uses TRBV20-1 with TRBJ1-5; tentative D call: TRBD1 (5 bases). Per germline, CDR1 DFQATT and CDR2 SNEGSKA (reference sequence). CDR3 length equals 14 residues. Trimming took off 3 bases at V and 2 bases at J, with 11 bases between the two ends. In DNA form, the CDR3 reads TGCAGTGCTAGTCGGGGGGTTGGCAATCAGCCCCAGCATTTT. Protein: CSASRGVGNQPQHF.

This clonotype showed up many times. This chain joins TRBV24-1 and TRBJ1-1; a weak D match, TRBD1 (6 bases). Germline V lookup: CDR1 KGHDR, CDR2 SFDVKD. V lost 1 base to trimming and J lost 10 bases, with 12 bases between them. The CDR3 sequence is 13 residues long. Here the CDR3 DNA reads TGTGCCACCAGTGATTTCGGGGGCACAGGAGCTTTCTTT. Translation: CATSDFGGTGAFF.

This clonotype was detected ten times or more. The V and J genes are TRBV19 and TRBJ2-2; TRBD2 might be the D (6 bases). The CDR3 extends over 15 amino acids. The V gene's germline CDR1 is LNHDA and CDR2 SQIVND (reference sequence). The V gene lost 0 bases and the J gene lost 5 bases, with 10 bases spanning the gap. CDR3 in amino acids: CASSIDRAGTGELFF. In nucleotides, the CDR3 is TGTGCCAGTAGTATAGATCGGGCGGGGACCGGGGAGCTGTTTTTT.

This clonotype was found many times. The rearrangement uses TRBV3-1 and TRBJ2-2, with 7 bases matching TRBD2. Germline V gene data show CDR1 as LGHDT and CDR2 as YNNKEL (reference sequence). V shed 4 bases and J 2 bases; nucleotides not matched to a gene: 25. The CDR3 extends over 22 amino acids. CDR3 nucleotides: TGTGCCAGCAGCCGCTGGACTAGTCGGGAGTATATCTACGTTAAAAACACCGGGGAGCTGTTTTTT. It translates to CASSRWTSREYIYVKNTGELFF.

The chain couples TRBV7-3 to TRBJ1-1; tentative D call: TRBD1 (6 bases). Germline V CDR1 and CDR2: SGHTA, FQGTGA. The CDR3 is made up of 13 amino acids. V was trimmed by 2 bases and J by 7 bases, leaving 11 bases between them. The CDR3 region is CASSLQGFGEAFF. CDR3 bases: TGTGCCAGCAGCTTACAGGGGTTTGGTGAAGCTTTCTTT. Full variable domain (missing parts from reference TRBV7-3 and TRBJ1-1): GAGVSQTPSNKVTEKGKYVELRCDPISGHTALYWYRQSLGQGPEFLIYFQGTGAADDSGLPNDRFFAVRPEGSVSTLKIQRTERGDSAVYLCASSLQGFGEAFFGQGTRLTVV.

Ten or more counts support this clonotype. The chain has TRBV5-5 and TRBJ2-6; perhaps TRBD1 as D (6 bases). The V gene lost 3 bases and the J gene lost 0 bases, with 7 bases spanning the gap. The CDR3 totals 15 residues. Germline loops: CDR1 SGHKS, CDR2 YYEKEE (reference sequence). In DNA, the CDR3 is TGTGCCAGCAGCTGGGACATCTCTGGGGCCAACGTCCTGACTTTC. Amino acids: CASSWDISGANVLTF.

The sample holds many counts of this clonotype. J is TRBJ1-1 and V is TRBV10-3; weak D call: TRBD1 (5 bases). Trimming cost V 7 bases and J 3 bases, with 12 bases left between them. The CDR3 spans 13 residues. The germline gives CDR1 ENHRY, CDR2 SYGVKD. The CDR3 DNA follows: TGTGCCATCAATCCCGGGGGGGACACTGAAGCTTTCTTT. Translating it yields CAINPGGDTEAFF.

V is TRBV12-3 or TRBV12-4 and J is TRBJ2-2, with D possibly matching TRBD1 (6 bases). The V end was cut by 4 bases, the J end by 4 bases, with 16 bases between. The CDR3 loop spans 16 amino acids. The CDR3 DNA is TGTGCCAGCAGTTACACAGGGATACGGGGCACCGGGGAGCTGTTTTTT. This sequence encodes CASSYTGIRGTGELFF.

At least ten counts were recorded for this clonotype. The rearrangement uses TRBV20-1 and TRBJ1-1; D is unresolved. Deletions cut 6 bases from V and 1 base from J, with 6 bases between. Germline CDR1 DFQATT, CDR2 SNEGSKA (reference sequence). The CDR3 spans 11 residues. The CDR3 protein is CSAGWNTEAFF. CDR3 nucleotide sequence: TGCAGTGCCGGATGGAACACTGAAGCTTTCTTT.

This clonotype appeared many times. V gene TRBV30 combines with J gene TRBJ2-3; D perhaps matches TRBD2 (6 bases). There are 15 residues in the CDR3. Trimming removed 7 bases from V and 1 base from J, with 18 bases in between. CDR1 and CDR2 from the germline V gene are GTSNPN and SVGIG (reference sequence). CDR3 sequence (DNA): TGTGCCTTACTGGAATCGCGGAGGGGCACAGATACGCAGTATTTT. Its protein product is CALLESRRGTDTQYF.

This clonotype showed up many times. The V and J genes are TRBV28 and TRBJ2-7; no reliable D call. This CDR3 has 14 residues. The V end lost 3 bases, the J end lost 0 bases, and 9 bases lay between the germline ends. Germline-derived CDR1 and CDR2 are MDHEN and SYDVKM. CDR3 amino acids: CASSFIVPSYEQYF. The CDR3 bases are TGTGCCAGCAGTTTCATCGTTCCCTCCTACGAGCAGTACTTC. The full variable domain, rest sourced from reference TRBV28 and TRBJ2-7, is DVKVTQSSRYLVKRTGEKVFLECVQDMDHENMFWYRQDPGLGLRLIYFSYDVKMKEKGDIPEGYSVSREKKERFSLILESASTNQTSMYLCASSFIVPSYEQYFGPGTRLTVT.

The J gene is TRBJ2-5, the V gene TRBV5-5; TRBD1 agrees at 8 bases. Per germline, CDR1 SGHKS and CDR2 YYEKEE (reference sequence). With V trimmed by 4 bases and J by 5 bases, 4 bases remained unmatched. The CDR3 contains 13 residues. In nucleotides, the CDR3 is TGTGCCAGCAGCGGACAGGGTTGGGAGACCCAGTACTTC. Translating gives CASSGQGWETQYF.

This clonotype was observed at least ten times. The chain joins TRBV19 to TRBJ2-4, with D possibly being TRBD1 (6 bases). V was cut by 3 bases and J by 9 bases, with 18 bases left in between. CDR3 length: 15 residues. Looked up from germline, CDR1 is LNHDA and CDR2 is SQIVND (reference sequence). CDR3 sequence: CASSILPGQAAIQYF. CDR3 sequence (DNA): TGTGCCAGTAGTATCCTTCCGGGACAAGCGGCCATTCAGTACTTC.